This is a list of T cell receptor beta chains from one sample in a study of blood T cell repertoires in COVID-19. TCRdb's copy holds only in-frame clones and misses some; the assay was immunoSEQ multiplex PCR. The repertoire holds around 61,000 clones, with over 75% as singletons. The specimen sequenced was peripheral blood. The source of these receptors is a man aged 45 to 65 with active COVID-19. Both conserved end residues are trimmed from each CDR3.

j_gene | v_gene | CDR3aa
TRBJ2-7 | TRBV4-2 | ASSPMGASANEQY
TRBJ2-3 | TRBV4-2 | ASSQERASGGAGTQY
TRBJ2-7 | TRBV5-1 | ASSKAGGGEQY
TRBJ2-5 | TRBV7-9 | ASSLRTSGGDQATQY
TRBJ1-1 | TRBV7-9 | ASSLVLGVEAF
TRBJ2-2 | TRBV19 | ASNPEASGKDGELF
TRBJ2-5 | TRBV7-3 | ASSTSSGETQY
TRBJ1-4 | TRBV5-1 | ASSRAGGEKLF
TRBJ2-2 | TRBV2 | ADGTDLTGELF
TRBJ1-3 | TRBV7-8 | ASSLRGRSGNTIY
TRBJ2-5 | TRBV12-3/TRBV12-4 | ASSSGTPGAQY
TRBJ1-2 | TRBV25-1 | ASSESGDRPDGYT
TRBJ2-1 | TRBV7-3 | ASSLAGGDNEQF
TRBJ2-5 | TRBV7-9 | ASSLGASGSSVETQY
TRBJ1-1 | TRBV9 | ASSARQGAGTEAF
TRBJ2-1 | TRBV18 | ASSPSRGRAIDEQF
TRBJ2-7 | TRBV7-2 | ASSLDGLSSYEQY
TRBJ2-5 | TRBV7-9 | ASSLAVSGKETQY
TRBJ2-1 | TRBV24-1 | ATSDSGTAAYNEQF
TRBJ1-1 | TRBV5-1 | ASREGHLNTEAF
TRBJ2-7 | TRBV3-1/TRBV3-2 | ASSLGLQGEQY
TRBJ1-2 | TRBV7-9 | ASSSPTAEPNYGYT
TRBJ1-1 | TRBV6-5 | ASTRGTEAF
TRBJ2-7 | TRBV19 | ASSLLGGDGSYEQY
TRBJ1-1 | TRBV5-1 | ASSLDGQGGTEAF
TRBJ2-1 | TRBV7-6 | ASTLDAGDNEQF
TRBJ1-1 | TRBV5-4 | ASSWGQGNTEAF
TRBJ2-5 | TRBV6-2/TRBV6-3 | ASSYLGTTQETQY
TRBJ2-1 | TRBV7-8 | ASSPGTSATGQF
TRBJ2-7 | TRBV19 | ASSRDNSYEQY
TRBJ1-5 | TRBV5-6 | ASSHRQGAQPQH
TRBJ1-3 | TRBV25-1 | ASSGAAGNTIY
TRBJ2-1 | TRBV14 | ASSQDLLLASSYNEQF